The clone carrying this T cell receptor beta chain has ten or more counts. Its antigen is undetermined. TCRbeta library preparation incorporated unique molecular identifiers. MiXCR was run by TCRdb on the PCR reads, yielding one entry per CDR3 protein. The sample includes 100,000 or so distinct CDR3 sequences, 6% of them seen just once. The data are from a study of T-cell reconstitution after alpha-beta-depleted transplantation in children. Study results and caveats: One year post-transplant, T-cell counts and diversity were largely derived from T cells produced anew.

Specimen: PBMCs, mostly from graft donor cells, collected 60 days after TCRalphabeta/CD19-depleted stem cell transplant. The receptor was isolated from a female patient younger than 10 who had a stem cell transplant for Fanconi anemia, so the T cells may come from the graft donor.

The CDR3 region has the DNA TGTGCCAGCAGACCCCTAGTTGGCGGCGGTCCGGGAGATACGCAGTATTTT. Residues: CASRPLVGGGPGDTQYF. The chain links TRBV12-3 or TRBV12-4 to TRBJ2-3; D unclear. This CDR3 has 17 residues. The V end lost 6 bases, the J end lost 5 bases, and 24 bases lay between the germline ends.